This entry lists 12 T cell receptor beta chains sequenced from one sample in a study of shared clonotypes between healthy human individuals. The assay was immunoSEQ multiplex PCR, and TCRdb's table has in-frame clones only and misses some. The repertoire holds 2 million to 2.5 million clones, with about 90% as singletons. Source material: naive CD4+ T cells from PBMCs. Noted subset: CD45RA+ positively selected. These receptors were taken from a young man in good health. Some clones in this sample may be carry-over from other donors' samples.

The chain has TRBV7-3 and TRBJ2-7, with 9 positions matching TRBD2. V was pared by 0 bases and J by 4 bases, with 4 bases of the junction left unmatched. Germline values: CDR1 SGHTA, CDR2 FQGTGA. The CDR3 runs 15 residues. The CDR3 sequence: CASSLTAGGGYEQYF. The CDR3 DNA reads as TGTGCCAGCAGCTTAACAGCGGGAGGAGGGTACGAGCAGTACTTC.

V is TRBV7-3 and J is TRBJ2-3, with 8 bases that match TRBD2. The CDR3 runs to 16 residues. Germline-derived CDR1 and CDR2 are SGHTA and FQGTGA. J was trimmed by 5 bases and V by 1 base; bases with no gene match: 8. CDR3: CASSLNTAGVRDTQYF. CDR3 nucleotides: TGTGCCAGCAGCTTAAATACAGCGGGAGTCAGAGATACGCAGTATTTT.

The chain employs TRBV18 and TRBJ1-2; D may be TRBD1 (6 bases). This CDR3 is built from 15 residues. Germline CDR1 is KGHSH and CDR2 is LQKENI. Trimming removed 2 bases at V and 3 bases at J, with 13 bases between. The CDR3 sequence is CASSPDPRGDYGYTF. The DNA for the CDR3 is TGTGCCAGCTCACCAGACCCTAGGGGGGACTATGGCTACACCTTC.

The genes are TRBV5-1 and TRBJ2-2; a possible D gene is TRBD1 (6 bases). V lost 7 bases, J lost 4 bases, and 20 bases lay in between. The CDR3 is 16 residues long. Germline CDR1 and CDR2: SGHRS and YFSETQ. CDR3 coding DNA: TGCGCCAGCGGACACCCCTGGGGGCAGGGCACCGGGGAGCTGTTTTTT. Translated: CASGHPWGQGTGELFF.

The V call is TRBV6-6, the J call TRBJ1-2, with 9 bases matching TRBD1. This CDR3 is 16 amino acids long. Germline V lookup: CDR1 MNHNY, CDR2 SVGAGI (reference sequence). The junction had 10 bases not matched to a gene; V was cut back by 5 bases and J by 3 bases. The CDR3 DNA reads as TGTGCCAGCAGTCCCCGCCCGGGGACAGGGCACTATGGCTACACCTTC. Protein sequence: CASSPRPGTGHYGYTF.

This sequence joins TRBV7-8 and TRBJ2-1; D not resolved. There are 13 residues in the CDR3. CDR1 is SGHVS and CDR2 is FQNEAQ in the germline V gene. V lost 2 bases and J 6 bases, leaving 8 bases between the germline ends. CDR3 residues: CASSLRLSNEQFF. The CDR3 DNA reads as TGTGCCAGCAGCTTACGGCTCTCCAATGAGCAGTTCTTC.

This chain uses TRBV2 with TRBJ2-1; 12 positions match TRBD2. Per the germline V gene, CDR1 is SNHLY and CDR2 is FYNNEI. The CDR3 is 15 amino acids. The J segment lost 7 bases and the V segment lost 5 bases, leaving 6 bases of the junction unmatched. CDR3 in DNA: TGTGCCAGCAGTAGACTAGCGGGAGTTGGGAATGAGCAGTTCTTC. Residues: CASSRLAGVGNEQFF.

This chain joins TRBV7-2 and TRBJ2-1; D possibly corresponds to TRBD1 (7 bases). Per germline, CDR1 SGHTA and CDR2 FQGNSA. V was pared by 5 bases and J by 3 bases, with 14 bases between. There are 15 residues in the CDR3. The CDR3 reads CASSGGTEGYNEQFF. The DNA for the CDR3 is TGTGCCAGCAGCGGAGGGACAGAGGGCTACAATGAGCAGTTCTTC.

The chain links TRBV5-5 to TRBJ1-4; D might be TRBD1 (5 bases). V was pared by 4 bases and J by 7 bases, with 14 bases between. Germline values: CDR1 SGHKS, CDR2 YYEKEE (reference sequence). The CDR3 has 14 residues. The CDR3, as DNA: TGTGCCAGCAGCCTAACGGGGGGGTTTGAAAAACTGTTTTTT. Residues: CASSLTGGFEKLFF.

The chain carries TRBV30 and TRBJ2-1; D may be TRBD1 (6 bases). Per the germline V gene, CDR1 is GTSNPN and CDR2 is SVGIG (reference sequence). The CDR3 consists of 13 residues. The germline V and J ends were trimmed by 8 bases and 0 bases, with 11 bases remaining between them. As DNA, the CDR3 is TGTGCCCGACAGGTAAGCTCCTACAATGAGCAGTTCTTC. Translating it yields CARQVSSYNEQFF.

Here the CDR3 reads CASSLQGTGLGNEQFF. DNA for the CDR3: TGTGCCAGCAGCTTACAAGGGACAGGGTTGGGCAATGAGCAGTTCTTC. The chain joins TRBV5-4 to TRBJ2-1; 9 nucleotides agree with TRBD1. The germline V gene has CDR1 SGHNT and CDR2 YYREEE (reference sequence). V dropped 2 bases and J dropped 6; count of bases not matched to a gene: 9. The CDR3 runs to 16 residues.

The genes are TRBV28 and TRBJ1-1; D is perhaps TRBD1 (5 bases). The CDR3 is 17 residues long. Trimming took off 7 bases at V and 0 bases at J, with 21 bases between the two ends. Per germline, CDR1 MDHEN and CDR2 SYDVKM. The CDR3 here is CASNPAPGRAVNTEAFF. Written as DNA, the CDR3 is TGTGCCAGCAACCCTGCGCCAGGGAGGGCAGTGAACACTGAAGCTTTCTTT.